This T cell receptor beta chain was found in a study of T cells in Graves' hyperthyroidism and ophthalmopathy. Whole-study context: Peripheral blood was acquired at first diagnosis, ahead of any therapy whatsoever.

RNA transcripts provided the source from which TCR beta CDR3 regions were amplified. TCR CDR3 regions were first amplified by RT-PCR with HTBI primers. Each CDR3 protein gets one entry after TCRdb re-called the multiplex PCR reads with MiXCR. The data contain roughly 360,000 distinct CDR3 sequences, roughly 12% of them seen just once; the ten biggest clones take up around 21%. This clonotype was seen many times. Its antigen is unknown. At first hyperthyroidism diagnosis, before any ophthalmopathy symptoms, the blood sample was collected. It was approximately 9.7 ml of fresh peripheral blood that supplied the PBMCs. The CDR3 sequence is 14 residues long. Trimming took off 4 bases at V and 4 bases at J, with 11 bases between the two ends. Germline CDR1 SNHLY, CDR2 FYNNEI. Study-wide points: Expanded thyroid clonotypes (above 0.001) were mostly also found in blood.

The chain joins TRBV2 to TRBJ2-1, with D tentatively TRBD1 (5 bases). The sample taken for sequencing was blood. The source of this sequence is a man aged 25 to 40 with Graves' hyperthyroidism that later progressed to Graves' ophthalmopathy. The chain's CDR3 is CASSVGHPYNEQFF. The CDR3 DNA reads TGTGCCAGCAGTGTAGGACACCCATACAATGAGCAGTTCTTC.